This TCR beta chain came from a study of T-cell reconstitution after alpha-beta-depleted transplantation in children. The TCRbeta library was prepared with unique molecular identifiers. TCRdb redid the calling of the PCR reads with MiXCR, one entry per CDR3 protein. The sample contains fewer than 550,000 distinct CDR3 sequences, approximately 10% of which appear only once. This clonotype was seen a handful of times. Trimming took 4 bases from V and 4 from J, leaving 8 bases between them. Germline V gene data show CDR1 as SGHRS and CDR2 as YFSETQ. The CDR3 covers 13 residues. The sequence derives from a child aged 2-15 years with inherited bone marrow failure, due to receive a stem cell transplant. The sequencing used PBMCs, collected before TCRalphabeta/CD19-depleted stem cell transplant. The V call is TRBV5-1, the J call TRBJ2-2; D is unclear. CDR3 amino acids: CASSPLSTGELFF. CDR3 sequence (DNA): TGCGCCAGCAGCCCTTTAAGCACCGGGGAGCTGTTTTTT.